This entry concerns a single T cell receptor beta chain. Trimming removed 3 bases from V and 9 bases from J; junction bases left unmatched: 10. CDR1 MGHRA and CDR2 YSYEKL come from the germline V gene. The CDR3 loop spans 16 amino acids. The protocol was immunoSEQ multiplex PCR, while the TCRdb copy is restricted to in-frame clones and leaves out a portion. The table has approximately 730,000 clones, 70% to 90% seen once. The data derive from a study of shared T cell receptors in the human thymus. This sample was shared with a second study, whose subject was human thymus T cells.

The sample taken for sequencing was thymocytes. The TCR was taken from a girl under two years old with a congenital heart defect. The chain couples TRBV4-1 to TRBJ1-6, with 8 bases fitting TRBD1. CDR3 in DNA: TGCGCCAGCAGCCACTCCTTTCAGGGGGCACGTTCACCCCTCCACTTT. It yields the protein CASSHSFQGARSPLHF.